The source of this TCR beta chain is a study of spatial heterogeneity in lung cancer. About the study: Compared with alpha-chain sequences, beta-chain sequences were consistently detected in greater numbers.

Via MiXCR, TCRdb re-called the 5' RACE reads, giving one row per CDR3 protein. The sample carries tens of thousands of distinct CDR3 sequences, roughly 13% recorded once. V trimming: 6 bases; J trimming: 7 bases; junction bases outside the gene matches: 18. Germline V lookup: CDR1 ENHRY, CDR2 SYGVKD. The CDR3 loop spans 17 amino acids. Noted time point: sample taken at primary tumor resection. Tumor, nontumor lung or frozen PBMC supplied whole RNA that was sequenced unsorted. This clonotype was counted ten times or more. The sample in question was PBMCs, obtained at surgery. The TCR originated in a male donor with early-stage non-small cell lung cancer. J is TRBJ1-5 and V is TRBV10-3; TRBD1 matches 7 bases. CDR3 amino acids: CAIRQEGRQGGDQPQHF. Written as DNA, the CDR3 is TGTGCCATCAGACAGGAGGGAAGACAGGGAGGAGACCAGCCCCAGCATTTT.